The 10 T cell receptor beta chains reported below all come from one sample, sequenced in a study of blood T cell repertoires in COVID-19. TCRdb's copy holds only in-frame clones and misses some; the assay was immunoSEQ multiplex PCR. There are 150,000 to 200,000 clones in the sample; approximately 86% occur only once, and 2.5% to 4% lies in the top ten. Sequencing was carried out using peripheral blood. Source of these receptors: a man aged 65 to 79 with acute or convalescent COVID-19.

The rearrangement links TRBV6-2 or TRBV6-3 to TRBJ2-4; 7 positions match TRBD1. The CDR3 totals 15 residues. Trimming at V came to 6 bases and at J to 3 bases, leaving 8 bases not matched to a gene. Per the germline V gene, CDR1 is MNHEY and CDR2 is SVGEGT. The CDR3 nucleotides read TGTGCCAGCAGCATCGACAGGGCCCTCAAAAACATTCAGTACTTC. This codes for CASSIDRALKNIQYF.

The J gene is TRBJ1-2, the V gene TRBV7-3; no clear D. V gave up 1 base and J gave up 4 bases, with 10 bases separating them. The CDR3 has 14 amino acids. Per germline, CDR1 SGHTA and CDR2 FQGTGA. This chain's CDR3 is CASSLSRGSYGYTF. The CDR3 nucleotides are TGTGCCAGCAGCTTAAGCCGAGGGAGCTATGGCTACACCTTC.

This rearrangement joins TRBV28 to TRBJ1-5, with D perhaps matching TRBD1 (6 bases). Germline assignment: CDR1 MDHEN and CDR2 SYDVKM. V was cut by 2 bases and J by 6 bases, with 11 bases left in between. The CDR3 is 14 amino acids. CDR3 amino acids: CASSLAGEGQPQHF. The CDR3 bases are TGTGCCAGCAGTTTAGCAGGGGAGGGTCAGCCCCAGCATTTT.

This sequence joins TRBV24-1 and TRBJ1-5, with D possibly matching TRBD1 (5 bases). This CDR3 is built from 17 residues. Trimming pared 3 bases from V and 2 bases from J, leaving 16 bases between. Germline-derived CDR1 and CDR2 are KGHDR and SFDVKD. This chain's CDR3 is CATSDPREGTGNQPQHF. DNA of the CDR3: TGTGCCACCAGTGATCCCAGGGAGGGTACCGGCAATCAGCCCCAGCATTTT.

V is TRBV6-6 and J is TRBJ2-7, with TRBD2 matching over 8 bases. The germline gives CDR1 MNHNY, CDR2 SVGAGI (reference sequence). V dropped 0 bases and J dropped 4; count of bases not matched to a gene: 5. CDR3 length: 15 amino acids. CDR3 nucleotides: TGTGCCAGCAGTTACTCACTGGGCGGGAGGTACGAGCAGTACTTC. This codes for CASSYSLGGRYEQYF.

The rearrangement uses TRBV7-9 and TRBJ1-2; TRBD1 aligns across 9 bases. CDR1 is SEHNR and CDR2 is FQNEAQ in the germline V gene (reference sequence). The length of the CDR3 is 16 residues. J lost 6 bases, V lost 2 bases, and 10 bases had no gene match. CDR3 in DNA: TGTGCCAGCAGCTTATGGGGGACAGGGAGACGCGATGGCTACACCTTC. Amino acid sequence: CASSLWGTGRRDGYTF.

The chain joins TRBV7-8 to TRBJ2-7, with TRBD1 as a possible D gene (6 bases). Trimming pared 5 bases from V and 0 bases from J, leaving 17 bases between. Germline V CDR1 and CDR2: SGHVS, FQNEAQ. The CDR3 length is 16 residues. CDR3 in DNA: TGTGCCAGCAGCCTACTACAGGGTGTGGGCTCCTACGAGCAGTACTTC. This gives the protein CASSLLQGVGSYEQYF.

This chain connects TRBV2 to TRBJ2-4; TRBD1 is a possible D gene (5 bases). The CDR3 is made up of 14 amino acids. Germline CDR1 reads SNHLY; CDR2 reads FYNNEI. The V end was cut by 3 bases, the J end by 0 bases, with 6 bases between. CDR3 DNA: TGTGCCAGCAGTGACCAGGGAGCCAAAAACATTCAGTACTTC. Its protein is CASSDQGAKNIQYF.

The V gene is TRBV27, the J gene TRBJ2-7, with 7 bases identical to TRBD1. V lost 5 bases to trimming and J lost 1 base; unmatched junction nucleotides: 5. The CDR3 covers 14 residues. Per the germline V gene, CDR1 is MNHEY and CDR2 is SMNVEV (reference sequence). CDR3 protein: CASSLRQGSYEQYF. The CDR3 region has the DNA TGTGCCAGCAGTCTCCGACAGGGATCCTACGAGCAGTACTTC.

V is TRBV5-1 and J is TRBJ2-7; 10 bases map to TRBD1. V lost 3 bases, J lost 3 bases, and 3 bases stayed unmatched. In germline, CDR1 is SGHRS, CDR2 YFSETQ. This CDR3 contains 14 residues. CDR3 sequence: CASSWDRGGYEQYF. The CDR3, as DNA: TGCGCCAGCAGCTGGGACAGGGGCGGCTACGAGCAGTACTTC.